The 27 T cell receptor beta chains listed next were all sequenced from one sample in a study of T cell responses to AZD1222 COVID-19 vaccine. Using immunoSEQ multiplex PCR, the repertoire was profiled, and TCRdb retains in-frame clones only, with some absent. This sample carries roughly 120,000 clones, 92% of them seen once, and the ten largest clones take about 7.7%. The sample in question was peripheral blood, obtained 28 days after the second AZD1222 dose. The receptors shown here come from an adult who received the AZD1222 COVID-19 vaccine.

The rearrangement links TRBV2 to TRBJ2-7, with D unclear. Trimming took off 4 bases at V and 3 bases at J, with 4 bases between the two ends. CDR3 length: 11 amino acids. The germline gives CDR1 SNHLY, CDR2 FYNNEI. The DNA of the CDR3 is TGTGCCAGCAGTGCCGGCTACGAGCAGTACTTC. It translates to CASSAGYEQYF. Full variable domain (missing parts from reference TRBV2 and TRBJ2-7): EPEVTQTPSHQVTQMGQEVILRCVPISNHLYFYWYRQILGQKVEFLVSFYNNEISEKSEIFDDQFSVERPDGSNFTLKIRSTKLEDSAMYFCASSAGYEQYFGPGTRLTVT.

The CDR3 DNA follows: TGCAGCGTTTGGTTACAGAACATGAACACTGAAGCTTTCTTT. It encodes CSVWLQNMNTEAFF. The chain combines TRBV29-1 with TRBJ1-1; no firm D call. Germline V gene lookup returns CDR1 SQVTM and CDR2 ANQGSEA. V was clipped by 5 bases and J by 0 bases, with 13 bases between them. The CDR3 totals 14 residues.

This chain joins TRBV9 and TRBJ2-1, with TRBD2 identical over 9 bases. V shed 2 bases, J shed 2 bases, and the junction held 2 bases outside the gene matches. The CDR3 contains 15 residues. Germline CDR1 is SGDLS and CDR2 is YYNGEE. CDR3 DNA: TGTGCCAGCAGCGTTAGCGGGAGTCCCTACAATGAGCAGTTCTTC. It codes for CASSVSGSPYNEQFF.

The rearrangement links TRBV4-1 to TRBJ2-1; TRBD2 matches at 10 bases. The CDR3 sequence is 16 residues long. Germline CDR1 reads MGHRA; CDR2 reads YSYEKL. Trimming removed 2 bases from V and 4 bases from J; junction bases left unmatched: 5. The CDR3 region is CASSQPASGSYNEQFF. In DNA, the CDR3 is TGCGCCAGCAGCCAACCCGCTAGCGGGAGTTACAATGAGCAGTTCTTC.

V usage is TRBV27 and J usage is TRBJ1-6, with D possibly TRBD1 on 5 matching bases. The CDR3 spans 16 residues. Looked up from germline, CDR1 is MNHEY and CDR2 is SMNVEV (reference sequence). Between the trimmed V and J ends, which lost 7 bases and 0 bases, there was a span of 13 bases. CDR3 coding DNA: TGTGCCAGCAAATGGGGCTTGAGCTCCTATAATTCACCCCTCCACTTT. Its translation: CASKWGLSSYNSPLHF.

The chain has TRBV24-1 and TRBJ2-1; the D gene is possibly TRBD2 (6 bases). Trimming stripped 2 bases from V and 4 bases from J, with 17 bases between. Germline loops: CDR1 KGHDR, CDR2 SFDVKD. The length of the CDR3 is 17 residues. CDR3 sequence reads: CATSDSPPSVLYNEQFF. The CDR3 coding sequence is TGTGCCACCAGTGATTCCCCCCCTAGCGTTCTATACAATGAGCAGTTCTTC.

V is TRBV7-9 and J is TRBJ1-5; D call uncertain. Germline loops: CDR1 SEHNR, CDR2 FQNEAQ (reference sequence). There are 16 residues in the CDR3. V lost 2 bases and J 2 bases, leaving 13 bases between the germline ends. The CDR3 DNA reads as TGTGCCAGCAGCTTATCGGGTGGTGAAGGCAATCAGCCCCAGCATTTT. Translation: CASSLSGGEGNQPQHF.

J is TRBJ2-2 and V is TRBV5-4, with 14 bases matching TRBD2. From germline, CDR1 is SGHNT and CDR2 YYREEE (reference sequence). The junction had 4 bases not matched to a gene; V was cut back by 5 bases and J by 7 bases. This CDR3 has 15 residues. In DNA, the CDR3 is TGTGCCAGCAGTCCCGGGACTAGCGGGAGCGGGGAGCTGTTTTTT. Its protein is CASSPGTSGSGELFF.

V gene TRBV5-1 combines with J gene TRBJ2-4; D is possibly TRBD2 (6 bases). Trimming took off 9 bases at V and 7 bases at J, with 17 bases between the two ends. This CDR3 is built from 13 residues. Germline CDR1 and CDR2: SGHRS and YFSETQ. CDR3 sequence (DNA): TGCGCCACCTCCCCGGGAGTCGGGAACATTCAGTACTTC. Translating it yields CATSPGVGNIQYF. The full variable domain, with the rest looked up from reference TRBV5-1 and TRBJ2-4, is KAGVTQTPRYLIKTRGQQVTLSCSPISGHRSVSWYQQTPGQGLQFLFEYFSETQRNKGNFPGRFSGRQFSNSRSEMNVSTLELGDSALYLCATSPGVGNIQYFGAGTRLSVL.

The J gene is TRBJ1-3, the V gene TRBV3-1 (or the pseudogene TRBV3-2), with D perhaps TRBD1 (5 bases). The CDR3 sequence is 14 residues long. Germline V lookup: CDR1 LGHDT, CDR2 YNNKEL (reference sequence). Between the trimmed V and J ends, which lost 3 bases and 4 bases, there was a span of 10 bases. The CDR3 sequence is CASSHGGSGNTIYF. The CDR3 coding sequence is TGTGCCAGCAGCCACGGGGGATCAGGAAACACCATATATTTT.

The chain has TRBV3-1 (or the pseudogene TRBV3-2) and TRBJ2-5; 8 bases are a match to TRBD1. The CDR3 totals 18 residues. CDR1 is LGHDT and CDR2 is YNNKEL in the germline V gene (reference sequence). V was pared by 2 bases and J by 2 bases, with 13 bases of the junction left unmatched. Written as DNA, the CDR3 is TGTGCCAGCAGCCAAATCAAGGGGCGGACAGGGCCACAAGAGACCCAGTACTTC. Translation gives CASSQIKGRTGPQETQYF.

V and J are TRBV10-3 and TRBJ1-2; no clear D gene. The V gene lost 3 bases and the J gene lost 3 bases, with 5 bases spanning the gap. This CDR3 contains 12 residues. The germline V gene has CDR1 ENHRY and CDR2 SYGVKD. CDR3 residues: CAISERDYGYTF. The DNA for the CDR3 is TGTGCCATCAGTGAACGGGACTATGGCTACACCTTC.

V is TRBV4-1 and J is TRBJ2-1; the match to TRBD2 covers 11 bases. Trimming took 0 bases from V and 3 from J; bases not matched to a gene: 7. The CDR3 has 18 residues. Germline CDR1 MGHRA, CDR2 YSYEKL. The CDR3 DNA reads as TGCGCCAGCAGCCAAGAAGCAGTAGGGACTAGCGGCTACAATGAGCAGTTCTTC. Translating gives CASSQEAVGTSGYNEQFF.

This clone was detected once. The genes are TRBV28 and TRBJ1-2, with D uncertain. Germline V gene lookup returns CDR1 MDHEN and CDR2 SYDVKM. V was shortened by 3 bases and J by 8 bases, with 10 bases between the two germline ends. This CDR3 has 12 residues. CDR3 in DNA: TGTGCCAGCAGTTTGGGCACCGCGGGCTACACCTTC. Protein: CASSLGTAGYTF.

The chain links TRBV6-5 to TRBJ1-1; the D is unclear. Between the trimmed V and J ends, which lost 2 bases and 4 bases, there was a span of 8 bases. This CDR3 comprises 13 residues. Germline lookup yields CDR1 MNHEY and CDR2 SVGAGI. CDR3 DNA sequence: TGTGCCAGCAGTTACAGAGAGGGCACTGAAGCTTTCTTT. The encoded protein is CASSYREGTEAFF.

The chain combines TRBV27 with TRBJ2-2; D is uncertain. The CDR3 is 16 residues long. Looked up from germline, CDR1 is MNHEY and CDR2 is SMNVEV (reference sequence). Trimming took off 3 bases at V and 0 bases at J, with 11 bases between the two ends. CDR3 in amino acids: CASSFGDPSNTGELFF. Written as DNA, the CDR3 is TGTGCCAGCAGTTTCGGCGACCCTTCGAACACCGGGGAGCTGTTTTTT.

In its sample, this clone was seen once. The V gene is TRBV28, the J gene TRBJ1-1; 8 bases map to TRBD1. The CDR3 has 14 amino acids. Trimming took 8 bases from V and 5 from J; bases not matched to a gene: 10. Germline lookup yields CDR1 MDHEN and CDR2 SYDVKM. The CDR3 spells CASCQGARGTEAFF. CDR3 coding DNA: TGTGCCAGCTGTCAGGGGGCTCGCGGGACTGAAGCTTTCTTT.

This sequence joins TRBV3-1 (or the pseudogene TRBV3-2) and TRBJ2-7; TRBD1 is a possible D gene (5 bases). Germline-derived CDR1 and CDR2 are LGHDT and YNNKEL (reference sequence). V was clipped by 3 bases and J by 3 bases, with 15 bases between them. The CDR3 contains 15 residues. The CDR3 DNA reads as TGTGCCAGCAGCCACGGACCGACAGAGAGCTACGAGCAGTACTTC. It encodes CASSHGPTESYEQYF.

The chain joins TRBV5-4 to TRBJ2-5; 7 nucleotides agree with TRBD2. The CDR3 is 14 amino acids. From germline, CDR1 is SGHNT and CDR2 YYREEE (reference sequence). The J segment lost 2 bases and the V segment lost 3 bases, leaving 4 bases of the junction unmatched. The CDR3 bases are TGTGCCAGCAGCTACGGGGGGTCACAAGAGACCCAGTACTTC. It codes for CASSYGGSQETQYF.

The CDR3 nucleotides are TGTGCTTTTGGAACCGGCAGGGAAAAACTGTTTTTT. It codes for CAFGTGREKLFF. J is TRBJ1-4 and V is TRBV5-6; D not resolved. The CDR3 is 12 residues long. Germline V gives CDR1 SGHDT, CDR2 YYEEEE.

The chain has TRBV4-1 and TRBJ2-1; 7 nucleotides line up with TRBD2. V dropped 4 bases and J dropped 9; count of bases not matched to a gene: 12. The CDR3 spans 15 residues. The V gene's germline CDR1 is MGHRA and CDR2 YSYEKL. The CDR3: CASSPSGTTHSEQFF. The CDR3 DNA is TGCGCCAGCAGCCCCTCCGGGACTACCCACTCTGAGCAGTTCTTC.

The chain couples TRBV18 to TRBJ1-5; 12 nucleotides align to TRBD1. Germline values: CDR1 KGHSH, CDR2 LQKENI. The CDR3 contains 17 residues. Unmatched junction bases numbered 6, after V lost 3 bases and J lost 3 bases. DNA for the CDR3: TGTGCCAGCTCACCCCGGGACAGGGGGCGTAACAATCAGCCCCAGCATTTT. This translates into CASSPRDRGRNNQPQHF.

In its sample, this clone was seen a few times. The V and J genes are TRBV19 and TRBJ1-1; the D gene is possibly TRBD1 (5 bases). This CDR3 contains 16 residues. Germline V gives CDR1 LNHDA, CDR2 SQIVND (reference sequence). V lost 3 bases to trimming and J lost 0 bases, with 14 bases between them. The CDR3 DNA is TGTGCCAGTAGTATTGCGCAGAGACAGCTGAACACTGAAGCTTTCTTT. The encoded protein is CASSIAQRQLNTEAFF.

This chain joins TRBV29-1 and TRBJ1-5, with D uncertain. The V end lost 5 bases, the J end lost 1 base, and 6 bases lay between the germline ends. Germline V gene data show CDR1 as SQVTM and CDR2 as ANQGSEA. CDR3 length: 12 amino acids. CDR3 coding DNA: TGCAGCGTTTGGAGCAGCAATCAGCCCCAGCATTTT. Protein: CSVWSSNQPQHF.

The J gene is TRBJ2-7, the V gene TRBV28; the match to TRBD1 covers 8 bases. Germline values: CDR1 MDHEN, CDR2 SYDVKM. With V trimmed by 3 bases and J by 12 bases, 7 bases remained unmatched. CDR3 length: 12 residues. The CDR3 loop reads CASSFNRDRRYF. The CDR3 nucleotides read TGTGCCAGCAGTTTCAACCGGGACAGGCGGTACTTC. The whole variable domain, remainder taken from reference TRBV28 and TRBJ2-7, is DVKVTQSSRYLVKRTGEKVFLECVQDMDHENMFWYRQDPGLGLRLIYFSYDVKMKEKGDIPEGYSVSREKKERFSLILESASTNQTSMYLCASSFNRDRRYFGPGTRLTVT.

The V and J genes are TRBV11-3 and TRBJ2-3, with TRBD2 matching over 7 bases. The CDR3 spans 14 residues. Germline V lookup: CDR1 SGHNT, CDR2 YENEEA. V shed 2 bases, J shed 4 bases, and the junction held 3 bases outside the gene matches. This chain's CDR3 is CASSLRLAPDTQYF. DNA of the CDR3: TGTGCCAGCAGCTTAAGACTAGCCCCAGATACGCAGTATTTT.

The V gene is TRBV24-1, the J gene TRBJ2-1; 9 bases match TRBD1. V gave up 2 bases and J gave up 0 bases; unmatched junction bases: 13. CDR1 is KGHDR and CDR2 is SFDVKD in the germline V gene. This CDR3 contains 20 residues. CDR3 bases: TGTGCCACCAGTGATTGGTGGGGACAGGGTGGAGGTTACTCCTACAATGAGCAGTTCTTC. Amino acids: CATSDWWGQGGGYSYNEQFF.